This TCR beta chain was captured by sequencing in a study of blood T cell repertoires in COVID-19. Study as a whole: Spain, Italy and the United States supplied samples that represented acute and convalescent COVID-19. PBMCs, B-cell-depleted T cells, or T cells provided the cDNA or gDNA that made up the material.

TCRdb keeps only in-frame clones here, not all; method: immunoSEQ multiplex PCR. The sample shows fewer than 80,000 clones, roughly 91% of them seen only once. The sample holds a few counts of this clone. Sequences were obtained from peripheral blood. The sequence came from a human donor in a cohort sampled during active COVID-19.

The DNA of the CDR3 is TGCAGTGCTGGACAGGCTTCCACCTTC. It codes for CSAGQASTF. The chain carries TRBV20-1 and TRBJ1-2, with 7 bases that match TRBD1. This CDR3 spans 9 amino acids. Trimming took 5 bases from V and 13 from J; bases not matched to a gene: 4. The V gene's germline CDR1 is DFQATT and CDR2 SNEGSKA (reference sequence).